This is a list of T cell receptor beta chains from one sample in a study of blood T cell repertoires in COVID-19. Data came from immunoSEQ multiplex PCR; TCRdb stores just in-frame clones and leaves some out. Found here are around 170,000 clones, 90% of them singletons; the top ten hold around 0.5%. The sample comprised peripheral blood. The source is a man aged 45-65 years with acute or convalescent COVID-19. CDR3s include the opening cysteine and the closing phenylalanine or tryptophan. Each record gives: D gene, V gene, J gene, clone size, CDR3 protein, CDR3 DNA. D genes are given only for firm matches. Part of the rows lack a size; the others show once, few, many or a class for expanded clones.

.	TRBV7-6	TRBJ1-4	.	CASSLGSGPGEKLFF	TGTGCCAGCAGCTTAGGATCCGGGCCAGGGGAAAAACTGTTTTTT
TRBD1	TRBV5-1	TRBJ2-1	.	CASSSTGISTYNEQFF	TGCGCCAGCAGCTCGACAGGGATCTCGACTTACAATGAGCAGTTCTTC
TRBD2	TRBV7-9	TRBJ2-5	.	CASSPRTSGSVYQETQYF	TGTGCCAGCAGCCCCCGGACTAGCGGGAGTGTATACCAAGAGACCCAGTACTTC
TRBD1	TRBV18	TRBJ1-2	.	CASSTYQGEGYTF	TGTGCCAGCTCAACTTATCAGGGGGAAGGCTACACCTTC
TRBD2	TRBV24-1	TRBJ2-2	.	CATSDPTGTSLFGELFF	TGTGCCACCAGTGATCCAACCGGGACTAGCTTATTCGGGGAGCTGTTTTTT
TRBD1	TRBV7-6	TRBJ2-5	.	CASSLGRTGQETQYF	TGTGCCAGCAGCTTAGGGAGGACAGGCCAAGAGACCCAGTACTTC
.	TRBV11-2	TRBJ2-4	once	CASSLVGQPENIQYF	TGTGCCAGCAGCTTAGTGGGGCAACCGGAAAACATTCAGTACTTC
.	TRBV19	TRBJ1-5	few	CASTLTLVGEPQHF	TGTGCCAGTACTCTTACGCTAGTCGGGGAGCCCCAGCATTTT
.	TRBV13	TRBJ1-2	.	CASSLISRGAPYGYTF	TGTGCCAGCAGCTTAATCAGCCGCGGGGCCCCCTATGGCTACACCTTC
TRBD1	TRBV7-6	TRBJ1-3	.	CASSQRQGEGTIYF	TGTGCCAGCAGCCAAAGACAGGGAGAGGGCACCATATATTTT
.	TRBV12-5	TRBJ1-4	few	CASGLRQVHEKLFF	TGTGCTAGTGGTTTGCGACAGGTTCATGAAAAACTGTTTTTT
TRBD1	TRBV29-1	TRBJ1-2	once	CSVEKGQGTSGYTF	TGCAGCGTTGAAAAGGGACAGGGGACCTCTGGCTACACCTTC
.	TRBV27	TRBJ2-1	.	CASSLSGPAGAILYNEQFF	TGTGCCAGCAGTTTATCGGGTCCTGCGGGGGCCATACTCTACAATGAGCAGTTCTTC
.	TRBV5-4	TRBJ2-7	.	CASSWSAGSYEQYF	TGTGCCAGCAGCTGGTCAGCAGGTAGCTACGAGCAGTACTTC
.	TRBV28	TRBJ1-5	.	CASSLPGSLNQPQHF	TGTGCCAGCAGTTTACCGGGGTCCCTAAATCAGCCCCAGCATTTT
.	TRBV7-2	TRBJ2-1	.	CASSLGGVAYNEQFF	TGTGCCAGCAGCTTAGGGGGGGTAGCGTACAATGAGCAGTTCTTC
.	TRBV27	TRBJ1-1	.	CASSPQGLNTEAFF	TGTGCCAGCAGTCCACAGGGTCTGAACACTGAAGCTTTCTTT
TRBD2	TRBV5-1	TRBJ2-1	.	CASSLAPSGGSSYNEQFF	TGCGCCAGCAGCTTGGCTCCTAGCGGGGGAAGCTCCTACAATGAGCAGTTCTTC
TRBD1	TRBV11-2	TRBJ1-1	.	CASSLDARGTVNTEAFF	TGTGCCAGCAGCTTAGACGCGAGGGGGACAGTCAACACTGAAGCTTTCTTT
TRBD2	TRBV27	TRBJ2-1	.	CASSVTGLAGADEQFF	TGTGCCAGCAGTGTCACGGGACTAGCGGGAGCGGATGAGCAGTTCTTC
.	TRBV28	TRBJ1-1	.	CASSLTPDTEAFF	TGTGCCAGCAGTCTAACCCCGGACACTGAAGCTTTCTTT
.	TRBV9	TRBJ2-1	.	CASSVGNGFLEQFF	TGTGCCAGCAGCGTAGGTAACGGTTTCCTTGAGCAGTTCTTC
TRBD1	TRBV2	TRBJ1-1	.	CASSTGQGAPAAFF	TGTGCCAGCAGCACGGGACAGGGGGCTCCTGCAGCTTTCTTT
.	TRBV4-2	TRBJ2-7	.	CASSPGLTYEQYF	TGTGCCAGCAGCCCGGGACTCACGTACGAGCAGTACTTC
.	TRBV23-1	TRBJ1-3	.	CASSHFRGQPGNTIYF	TGCGCCAGCAGTCATTTTCGAGGACAGCCTGGAAACACCATATATTTT
.	TRBV7-6	TRBJ1-1	.	CASSLGTLLTEAFF	TGTGCCAGCAGCTTAGGGACACTTCTCACTGAAGCTTTCTTT
.	TRBV29-1	TRBJ2-7	.	CREEALLLYEQYF	TGCAGGGAAGAGGCTCTGCTACTCTACGAGCAGTACTTC
TRBD1	TRBV6-2/TRBV6-3	TRBJ2-2	once	CASSRQGETGELFF	TGTGCCAGCAGCCGACAGGGGGAAACCGGGGAGCTGTTTTTT
.	TRBV5-1	TRBJ1-2	once	CASSTEGYYGYTF	TGCGCCAGCAGTACGGAGGGGTACTATGGCTACACCTTC
TRBD2	TRBV15	TRBJ2-1	.	CATSRDFASGISEQFF	TGTGCCACCAGCAGAGATTTCGCTAGCGGGATTAGCGAGCAGTTCTTC
TRBD2	TRBV19	TRBJ2-3	.	CASRNTGTSGPKGTDTQYF	TGTGCCAGTAGGAACACCGGGACTAGCGGTCCTAAGGGCACAGATACGCAGTATTTT
TRBD2	TRBV19	TRBJ2-7	.	CASSLAGGVEQYF	TGTGCCAGTAGCCTAGCGGGAGGAGTTGAGCAGTACTTC
.	TRBV2	TRBJ2-3	.	CASSALVVDTQYF	TGTGCCAGCAGTGCCTTAGTTGTAGATACGCAGTATTTT